Presented here are 18 T cell receptor beta chains from one specimen sequenced in a study of T cells expressing NK-cell markers (dated by TCRdb to between 2020 and 2021). Receptor amplification or capture employed 5' RACE. The sample was run on an Illumina HiSeq 2000. Following reprocessing of the reads by TCRdb, the data hold one row per CDR3 protein sequence and no DNA is available. Per the sample table, the count is about 550,000 distinct CDR3 sequences. Around 3.3% of the sample rests with the top ten. The sample consisted of blood T cells: a sorted CD56 or NKG2C T cell subset, CD4+ or CD8+ T cells, or bulk PBMC T cells (not recorded which). The source is a man younger than 30 in good health. Donor details come from another sample of the same person, matched by shared clones.

This chain links TRBV11-1 with TRBJ2-1; TCRdb lists TRBD1, though no DNA is available to test this call. Germline V gives CDR1 SGHAT, CDR2 FQDESV (reference sequence). This CDR3 comprises 20 residues. The CDR3 loop is CASSLVRFEGRISRRNEQFF.

This chain links TRBV5-6 with TRBJ2-1; TCRdb's D gene call, TRBD2, goes unchecked for lack of DNA. The CDR3 length is 16 residues. The germline V gene has CDR1 SGHDT and CDR2 YYEEEE. The chain's CDR3 is CASSLEAGGPFNEQFF.

CDR3 amino acids: CASTPDRKETQYF. The gene calls are TRBV6-2 or TRBV6-3 and TRBJ2-5; TCRdb reports TRBD1, a call that lacks DNA to check it against. The V gene's germline CDR1 is MNHEY and CDR2 SVGEGT. The CDR3 spans 13 residues.

The genes are TRBV10-2 and TRBJ2-1; TCRdb's D call, TRBD1, is unchecked because there is no DNA. The CDR3 runs to 17 residues. Germline lookup yields CDR1 WSHSY and CDR2 SAAADI. The CDR3 sequence: CASSGFSGRLVSHEQFF.

The gene calls are TRBV25-1 and TRBJ2-3; TCRdb gives TRBD1 as the D gene, but with no DNA this cannot be confirmed. The CDR3 loop spans 16 amino acids. CDR1 is MGHDK and CDR2 is SYGVNS in the germline V gene. CDR3 in amino acids: CASSANRGGFTDTQYF. The whole variable domain, remainder taken from reference TRBV25-1 and TRBJ2-3, is EADIYQTPRYLVIGTGKKITLECSQTMGHDKMYWYQQDPGMELHLIHYSYGVNSTEKGDLSSESTVSRIRTEHFPLTLESARPSHTSQYLCASSANRGGFTDTQYFGPGTRLTVL.

V usage is TRBV7-2 and J usage is TRBJ2-5. There are 14 residues in the CDR3. Germline CDR1 and CDR2: SGHTA and FQGNSA. CDR3 loop: CASSFGLASETQYF. Based on the CDR3 plus reference TRBV7-2 and TRBJ2-5, the full variable domain is GAGVSQSPSNKVTEKGKDVELRCDPISGHTALYWYRQSLGQGLEFLIYFQGNSAPDKSGLPSDRFSAERTGGSVSTLTIQRTQQEDSAVYLCASSFGLASETQYFGPGTRLLVL.

CDR3 protein: CASSAQGAHTDTQYF. V gene TRBV6-4 combines with J gene TRBJ2-3; the TRBD1 assignment by TCRdb is unverifiable without DNA. Looked up from germline, CDR1 is MRHNA and CDR2 is SNTAGT. There are 15 residues in the CDR3.

This sequence joins TRBV6-1 and TRBJ2-7; TCRdb outputs TRBD2, but without DNA this stays unchecked. CDR3 length: 20 residues. Germline lookup yields CDR1 MNHNS and CDR2 SASEGT. The chain's CDR3 is CASSEFGLAGRVSTLYEQYF.

The rearrangement joins TRBV7-9 to TRBJ2-3; TCRdb's D call of TRBD2 is untestable without DNA. The CDR3 loop spans 16 amino acids. In germline, CDR1 is SEHNR, CDR2 FQNEAQ (reference sequence). The CDR3 loop reads CASSPGGVGGQDTQYF.

The chain joins TRBV5-6 to TRBJ2-2; no DNA is available, so the TRBD1 call from TCRdb remains unchecked. CDR1 is SGHDT, CDR2 YYEEEE, per germline. The CDR3 runs to 16 residues. This chain's CDR3 is CASSPTGGLNTGELFF.

The chain carries TRBV5-4 and TRBJ2-1; TCRdb indicates TRBD2, and absent DNA this call remains unverified. CDR1 and CDR2 (germline): SGHNT, YYREEE (reference sequence). CDR3 size: 14 residues. This chain's CDR3 is CASSFPTSGSAQFF.

V usage is TRBV7-9 and J usage is TRBJ1-4. The CDR3 is made up of 15 amino acids. Germline V gene lookup returns CDR1 SEHNR and CDR2 FQNEAQ (reference sequence). The chain's CDR3 is CASSRRVATNEKLFF.

CDR3: CASSTLKGLVSGELFF. V and J are TRBV28 and TRBJ2-2; TCRdb picks TRBD2, but there is no DNA to check that call. This CDR3 has 16 amino acids. Germline V lookup: CDR1 MDHEN, CDR2 SYDVKM.

The chain links TRBV7-9 to TRBJ1-2; lacking DNA, the TRBD1 call made by TCRdb goes unchecked. CDR3 length: 17 amino acids. Germline-derived CDR1 and CDR2 are SEHNR and FQNEAQ (reference sequence). The CDR3 loop reads CASSTTEERTGGDGYTF. Based on the CDR3 plus reference TRBV7-9 and TRBJ1-2, the full variable domain is DTGVSQNPRHKITKRGQNVTFRCDPISEHNRLYWYRQTLGQGPEFLTYFQNEAQLEKSRLLSDRFSAERPKGSFSTLEIQRTEQGDSAMYLCASSTTEERTGGDGYTFGSGTRLTVV.

The chain has TRBV14 and TRBJ2-2; no DNA is available, so the TRBD1 call from TCRdb remains unchecked. The CDR3 has 15 amino acids. Germline V gives CDR1 SGHDN, CDR2 FVKESK. The chain's CDR3 is CASSFRQMGTGELFF.

The V gene is TRBV5-6, the J gene TRBJ1-2; TCRdb indicates TRBD1, and absent DNA this call remains unverified. Germline V gives CDR1 SGHDT, CDR2 YYEEEE. The CDR3 has 15 residues. CDR3: CASSVGTGLIYGYTF.

The V call is TRBV29-1, the J call TRBJ2-1; TCRdb returns TRBD2, unconfirmable since there is no DNA. This CDR3 is built from 12 residues. Germline CDR1 is SQVTM and CDR2 is ANQGSEA. CDR3 in amino acids: CSALSQGNEQFF.

This rearrangement joins TRBV4-2 to TRBJ1-1; TCRdb indicates TRBD1, and absent DNA this call remains unverified. The CDR3 extends over 17 amino acids. In germline, CDR1 is LGHNA, CDR2 YNFKEQ. This CDR3 is CASSPLFTGQANTEAFF.